This T cell receptor (beta chain) was profiled in a study of response to subunit inactivated influenza vaccine. Findings of the study overall: The authors proposed limited new T cell recruitment per seasonal influenza vaccination.

V was clipped by 5 bases and J by 3 bases, with 16 bases between them. The CDR3 has 16 amino acids. Per the germline V gene, CDR1 is MGHDK and CDR2 is SYGVNS. TCRdb re-derived calls from the RT-PCR reads in MiXCR, one entry per CDR3 protein. The sample includes approximately 700,000 distinct CDR3 sequences, more than 15% of them seen just once. This clonotype was counted at least ten times. No antigen is known for it. The chain combines TRBV25-1 with TRBJ2-2; no reliable D call. This material consisted of PBMCs from blood, taken 11 to 12 days after vaccination. This TCR came from a man in his forties or fifties who received an inactivated influenza vaccine. DNA of the CDR3: TGTGCCAGCAGTAGAGAGGCAACGGGCGACACCGGGGAGCTGTTTTTT. This sequence encodes CASSREATGDTGELFF.